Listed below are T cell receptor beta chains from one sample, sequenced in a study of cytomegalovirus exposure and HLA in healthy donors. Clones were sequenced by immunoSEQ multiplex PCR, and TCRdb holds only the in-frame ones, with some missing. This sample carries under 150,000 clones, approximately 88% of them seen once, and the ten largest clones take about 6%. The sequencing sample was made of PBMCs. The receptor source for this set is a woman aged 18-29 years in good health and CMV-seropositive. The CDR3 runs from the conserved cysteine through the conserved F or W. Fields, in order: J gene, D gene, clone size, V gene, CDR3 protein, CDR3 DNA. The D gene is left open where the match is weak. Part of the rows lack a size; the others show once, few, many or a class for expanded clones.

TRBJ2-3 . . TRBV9 CASSPSSTDTQYF TGTGCCAGCAGTCCTTCTAGCACAGATACGCAGTATTTT
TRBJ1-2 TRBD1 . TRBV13 CASSSRIRAPGQNYGYTF TGTGCCAGCAGCTCCCGGATTAGGGCTCCGGGACAGAACTATGGCTACACCTTC
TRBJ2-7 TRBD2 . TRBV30 CAFRWAGGREEQYF TGTGCCTTTCGGTGGGCGGGAGGACGAGAAGAGCAGTACTTC
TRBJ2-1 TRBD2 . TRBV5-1 CASSLWGLNSGGYNEQFF TGCGCCAGCAGCTTGTGGGGATTAAATAGCGGGGGTTACAATGAGCAGTTCTTC
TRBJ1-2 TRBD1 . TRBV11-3 CASSLDAQGAPLVSYGYTF TGTGCCAGCAGCTTAGACGCCCAGGGGGCCCCCCTAGTTAGCTATGGCTACACCTTC
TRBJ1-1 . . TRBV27 CASSLRKNTEAFF TGTGCCAGCAGTTTGAGGAAGAACACTGAAGCTTTCTTT
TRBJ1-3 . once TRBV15 CATSRERTAGNTIYF TGTGCCACCAGCAGAGAAAGGACAGCCGGAAACACCATATATTTT
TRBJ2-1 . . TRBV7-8 CASSFPGTARGANEQFF TGTGCCAGCAGCTTTCCCGGGACTGCCCGTGGGGCCAATGAGCAGTTCTTC
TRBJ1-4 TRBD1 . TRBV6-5 CASSHLGTASEKLFF TGTGCCAGCAGTCACCTCGGGACAGCAAGTGAAAAACTGTTTTTT
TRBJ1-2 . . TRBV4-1 CASSQQGAVYGYTF TGCGCCAGCAGCCAGCAGGGCGCTGTCTATGGCTACACCTTC
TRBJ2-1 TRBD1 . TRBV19 CASSMSGGNEQFF TGTGCCAGTAGTATGTCAGGGGGTAATGAGCAGTTCTTC
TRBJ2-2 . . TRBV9 CASSVGLSGTGELFF TGTGCCAGCAGCGTCGGACTCTCGGGCACCGGGGAGCTGTTTTTT
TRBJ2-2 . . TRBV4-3 CASSLGGALTGELFF TGCGCCAGCAGCCTTGGGGGGGCTCTCACCGGGGAGCTGTTTTTT
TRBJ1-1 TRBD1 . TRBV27 CASSSQGAPRNTEAFF TGTGCCAGCAGTTCCCAGGGGGCCCCGAGGAACACTGAAGCTTTCTTT
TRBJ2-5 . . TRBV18 CASSPARRGSETQYF TGTGCCAGCTCACCAGCGAGGAGGGGATCGGAGACCCAGTACTTC
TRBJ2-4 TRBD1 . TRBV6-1 CASSVSRGNIQYF TGTGCCAGCAGTGTAAGCAGGGGGAACATTCAGTACTTC
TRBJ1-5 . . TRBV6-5 CASSEAQPQHF TGTGCCAGCAGTGAAGCGCAGCCCCAGCATTTT
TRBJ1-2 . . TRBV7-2 CASSLVVGGAYGYTF TGTGCCAGCAGCTTAGTTGTAGGGGGGGCGTATGGCTACACCTTC
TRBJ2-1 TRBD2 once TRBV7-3 CASSLLTSGRESSYNEQFF TGTGCCAGCAGCTTATTGACTAGCGGGAGGGAAAGCTCCTACAATGAGCAGTTCTTC
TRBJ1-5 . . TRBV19 CASRPSGQGLWPQHF TGTGCCAGTAGACCTAGCGGCCAGGGATTATGGCCCCAGCATTTT
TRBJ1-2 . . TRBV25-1 CASSELGANYGYTF TGTGCCAGCAGTGAACTGGGAGCTAACTATGGCTACACCTTC
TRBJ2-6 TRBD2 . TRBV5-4 CASSWGGKSSGANVLTF TGTGCCAGCAGCTGGGGGGGGAAGAGCTCTGGGGCCAACGTCCTGACTTTC
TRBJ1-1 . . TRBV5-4 CASSPDSGTEAFF TGTGCCAGCAGCCCGGACAGTGGGACTGAAGCTTTCTTT
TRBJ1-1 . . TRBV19 CASSITGTEEAFF TGTGCCAGTAGTATCACAGGCACAGAGGAAGCTTTCTTT
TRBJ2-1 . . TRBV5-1 CASSRRQAYNEQFF TGCGCCAGCAGCCGACGACAGGCTTACAATGAGCAGTTCTTC
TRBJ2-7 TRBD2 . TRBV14 CASRDLHGRACEQYF TGTGCCAGCAGGGACCTCCACGGGAGGGCCTGCGAGCAGTACTTC
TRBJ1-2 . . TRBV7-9 CASSFPSPTNYGYTF TGTGCCAGCAGCTTCCCAAGCCCAACTAACTATGGCTACACCTTC
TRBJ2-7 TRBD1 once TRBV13 CASSLGPAGGYYEQYF TGTGCCAGCAGCTTAGGCCCGGCAGGGGGCTACTACGAGCAGTACTTC
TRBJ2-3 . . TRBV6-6 CASSGNRDTDTQYF TGTGCCAGCAGTGGCAACAGGGACACAGATACGCAGTATTTT
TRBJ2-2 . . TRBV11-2 CASSRMGGIGELFF TGTGCCAGTTCCAGGATGGGGGGAATCGGGGAGCTGTTTTTT
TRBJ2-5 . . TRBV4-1 CASSRSSRSGELQETQYF TGCGCCAGCAGCCGCTCCTCTCGCTCAGGGGAACTCCAAGAGACCCAGTACTTC
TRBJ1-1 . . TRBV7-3 CASSPLGGRPEAFF TGTGCCAGCAGCCCCCTTGGGGGGAGACCTGAAGCTTTCTTT
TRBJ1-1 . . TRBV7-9 CASLPLWGVHTEAFF TGTGCCAGCCTCCCCTTGTGGGGGGTTCACACTGAAGCTTTCTTT
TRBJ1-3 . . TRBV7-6 CASSPWTDTGLSGNTIYF TGTGCCAGCAGCCCATGGACAGATACGGGTCTCTCTGGAAACACCATATATTTT
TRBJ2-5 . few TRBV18 CASSPPSETQYF TGTGCCAGCTCACCCCCATCCGAGACCCAGTACTTC
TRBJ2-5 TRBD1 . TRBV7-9 CASSLASTGRETQYF TGTGCCAGCAGCTTAGCATCGACAGGGCGTGAGACCCAGTACTTC
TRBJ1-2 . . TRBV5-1 CASSLQSAGERNGYTF TGCGCCAGCAGCTTGCAGTCGGCAGGGGAGAGGAATGGCTACACCTTC
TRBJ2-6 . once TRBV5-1 CASSLREISGANVLTF TGCGCCAGCAGCTTGAGAGAGATCTCTGGGGCCAACGTCCTGACTTTC
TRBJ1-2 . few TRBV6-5 CASSLSRNYGYTF TGTGCCAGCAGCCTATCACGAAACTATGGCTACACCTTC
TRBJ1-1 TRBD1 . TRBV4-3 CASSSDRFNTEAFF TGCGCCAGCAGCTCGGACAGGTTCAACACTGAAGCTTTCTTT
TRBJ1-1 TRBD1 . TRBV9 CASSVDRESNTEAFF TGTGCCAGCAGCGTCGACAGGGAATCGAACACTGAAGCTTTCTTT
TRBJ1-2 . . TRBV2 CASSAAGNYYGYTF TGTGCCAGCAGCGCGGCCGGGAATTACTATGGCTACACCTTC
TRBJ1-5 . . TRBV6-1 CASSQTDNQPQHF TGTGCCAGCAGCCAGACTGACAATCAGCCCCAGCATTTT
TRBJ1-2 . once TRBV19 CATQSRAKGYTF TGTGCCACTCAGAGCAGGGCGAAGGGCTACACCTTC
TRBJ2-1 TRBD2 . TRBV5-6 CASSSLAGIYNEQFF TGTGCCAGCAGCTCCCTAGCGGGGATCTACAATGAGCAGTTCTTC
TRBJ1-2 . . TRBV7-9 CASSWRSDYGYTF TGTGCCAGCAGCTGGCGAAGCGACTATGGCTACACCTTC
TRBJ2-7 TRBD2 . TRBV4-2 CASSQDGTSGSYEQYF TGTGCCAGCAGCCAAGATGGCACTAGCGGGAGCTACGAGCAGTACTTC
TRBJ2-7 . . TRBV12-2 CASRFRYEQYF TGTGCAAGTCGCTTCAGATACGAGCAGTACTTC
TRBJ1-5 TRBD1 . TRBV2 CASSESSGGGWPQHF TGTGCCAGCAGTGAATCTTCAGGGGGCGGTTGGCCCCAGCATTTT
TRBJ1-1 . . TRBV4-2 CASSKDRSTEAFF TGTGCCAGCAGCAAAGATCGGAGCACTGAAGCTTTCTTT
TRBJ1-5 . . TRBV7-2 CASSLQGSNQPQHF TGTGCCAGCAGCTTACAGGGGTCAAATCAGCCCCAGCATTTT
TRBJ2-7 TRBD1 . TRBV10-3 CAIRTGSYEQYF TGTGCCATCCGGACAGGGAGCTACGAGCAGTACTTC
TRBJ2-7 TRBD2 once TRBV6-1 CASSEARRGGRYEQYF TGTGCCAGCAGTGAAGCGCGGCGGGGGGGCCGCTACGAGCAGTACTTC
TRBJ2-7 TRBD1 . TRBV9 CASSADPGTGAHEQYF TGTGCCAGCAGCGCGGATCCCGGGACAGGGGCCCACGAGCAGTACTTC